This T cell receptor (beta chain) was sequenced for a study of blood T cell repertoires in COVID-19. Background on the study: Italy, Spain and the United States were the sources of the convalescent and acute COVID-19 samples.

Assay used: immunoSEQ multiplex PCR; TCRdb lists only in-frame clones, some missing. The table has roughly 130,000 clones, approximately 86% seen once. Living in about two dozen US areas, the participants were between roughly 18 and 89 years of age. Clinical history as reported by participants underpinned cohort assignment. In its sample, this clone was seen many times. Sample: PBMCs or T cells enriched from blood (not recorded which). This TCR came from a woman between 45 and 60 years old who had recovered from COVID-19.

Written as DNA, the CDR3 is TGTGCCAGCAGCCAAGAGGACAGGGATTACGAGCAGTACTTC. Translation: CASSQEDRDYEQYF. J is TRBJ2-7 and V is TRBV3-1 (or the pseudogene TRBV3-2), with 8 bases that match TRBD1. The germline CDR1 and CDR2 sequences are LGHDT and YNNKEL (reference sequence). This CDR3 contains 14 residues. V was pared by 0 bases and J by 4 bases, with 2 bases of the junction left unmatched.